This entry concerns a single T cell receptor beta chain. The data derive from a study of blood T cell repertoires in COVID-19. Study-wide context: T cells, B-cell-depleted T cells, or PBMCs provided the cDNA or gDNA that served as material.

Method: immunoSEQ multiplex PCR; TCRdb's copy keeps in-frame clones and lacks some. This sample has over 200,000 clones; approximately 81% occur once, and the top ten carry about 8%. CDR1 and CDR2 from the germline V gene are LNHDA and SQIVND (reference sequence). CDR3 length: 13 amino acids. The germline V and J ends were trimmed by 4 bases and 3 bases, with 6 bases remaining between them. Sequencing input: peripheral blood. The chain couples TRBV19 to TRBJ2-2; a weak D match, TRBD1 (5 bases). This receptor was taken from an elderly woman with acute or convalescent COVID-19. The CDR3 loop is CASSTGYTGELFF. The DNA of the CDR3 is TGTGCCAGTAGTACAGGGTACACCGGGGAGCTGTTTTTT.